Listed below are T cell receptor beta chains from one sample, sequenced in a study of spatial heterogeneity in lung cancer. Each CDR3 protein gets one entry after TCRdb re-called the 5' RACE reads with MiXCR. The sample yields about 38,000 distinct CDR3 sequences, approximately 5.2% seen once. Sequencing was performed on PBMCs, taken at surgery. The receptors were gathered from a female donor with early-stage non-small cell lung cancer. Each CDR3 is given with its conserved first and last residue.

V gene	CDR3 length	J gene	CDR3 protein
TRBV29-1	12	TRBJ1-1	CSVWTGGTEAFF
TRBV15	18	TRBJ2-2	CATSRGRSGGPNTGELFF
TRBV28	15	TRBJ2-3	CASSLWTSGTDTQYF
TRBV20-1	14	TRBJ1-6	CSAGRDRDNRALHF
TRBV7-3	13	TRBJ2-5	CASSLNNGETQYF
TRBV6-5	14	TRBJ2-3	CASSYSGGTDTQYF
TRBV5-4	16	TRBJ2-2	CASSFTGQRGYGELFF
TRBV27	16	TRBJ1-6	CASSLSGGGYNSPLHF
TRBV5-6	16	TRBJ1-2	CASSLDIGDGNYGYTF
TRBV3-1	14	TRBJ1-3	CASSRYISGNTIYF
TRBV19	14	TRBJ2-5	CASSIDRSQETQYF
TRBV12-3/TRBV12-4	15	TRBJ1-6	CASTDPAGANSPLHF
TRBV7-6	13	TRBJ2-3	CASSLMSTDTQYF
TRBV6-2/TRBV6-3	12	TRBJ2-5	CASSYSGETQYF
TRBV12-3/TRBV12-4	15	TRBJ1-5	CASSLRGGQGQPQHF
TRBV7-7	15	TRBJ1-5	CAPSRTAEGNQPQHF
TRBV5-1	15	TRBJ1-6	CASSLDRAGNSPLHF
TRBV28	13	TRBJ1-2	CASSWDRGFGYTF
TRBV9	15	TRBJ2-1	CASSVRTSEYNEQFF
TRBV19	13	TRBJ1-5	CASSDRGNQPQHF
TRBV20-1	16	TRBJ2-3	CSARDRARGPTDTQYF
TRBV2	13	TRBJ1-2	CASSGTTHYGYTF
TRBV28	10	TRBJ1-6	CASSFSVLHF
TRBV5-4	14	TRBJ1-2	CASSPDSGIYGYTF
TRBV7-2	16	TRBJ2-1	CASRPRAGLGYNEQFF
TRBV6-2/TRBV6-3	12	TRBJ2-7	CASTKGGAEQYF
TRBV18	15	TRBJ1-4	CASSPNGATNEKLFF
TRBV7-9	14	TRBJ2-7	CASSLQGPGDEQYF
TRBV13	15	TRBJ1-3	CASSLWANSGNTIYF
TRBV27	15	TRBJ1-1	CASSAGQGLYTEAFF
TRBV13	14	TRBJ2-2	CASSLGGPTGELFF
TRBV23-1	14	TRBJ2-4	CATARSLAKNIQYF
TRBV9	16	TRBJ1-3	CASSVGGQRSGNTIYF
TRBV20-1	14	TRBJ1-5	CSARAPRGAQPQHF
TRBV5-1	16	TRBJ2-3	CASSSGQYLPTDTQYF
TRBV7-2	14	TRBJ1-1	CASTIRTGITEAFF
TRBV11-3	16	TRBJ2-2	CASSLAQPTYTGELFF
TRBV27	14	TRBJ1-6	CASCPSIYNSPLHF
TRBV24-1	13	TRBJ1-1	CATSDLENTEAFF
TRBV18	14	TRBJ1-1	CASSLSQVNTEAFF
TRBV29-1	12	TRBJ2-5	CSVPSRDETQYF